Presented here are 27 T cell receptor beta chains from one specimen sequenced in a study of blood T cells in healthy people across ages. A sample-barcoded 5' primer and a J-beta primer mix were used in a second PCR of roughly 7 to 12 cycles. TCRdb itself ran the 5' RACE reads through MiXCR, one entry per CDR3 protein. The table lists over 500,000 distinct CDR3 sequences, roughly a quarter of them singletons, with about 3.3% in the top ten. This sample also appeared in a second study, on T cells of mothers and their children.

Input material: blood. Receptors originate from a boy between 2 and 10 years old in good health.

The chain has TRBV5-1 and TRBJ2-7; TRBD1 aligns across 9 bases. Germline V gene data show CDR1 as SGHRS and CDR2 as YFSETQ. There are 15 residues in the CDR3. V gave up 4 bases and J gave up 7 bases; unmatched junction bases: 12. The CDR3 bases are TGCGCCAGCAGCGCTGACGGGACAGGGCTAGGGGAGCAGTACTTC. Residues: CASSADGTGLGEQYF.

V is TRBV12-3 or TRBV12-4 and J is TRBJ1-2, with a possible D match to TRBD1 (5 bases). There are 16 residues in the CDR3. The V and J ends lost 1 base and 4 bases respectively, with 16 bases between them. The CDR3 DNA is TGTGCCAGCAGTTTAGGAGGAGGGGCCCTGATCTATGGCTACACCTTC. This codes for CASSLGGGALIYGYTF.

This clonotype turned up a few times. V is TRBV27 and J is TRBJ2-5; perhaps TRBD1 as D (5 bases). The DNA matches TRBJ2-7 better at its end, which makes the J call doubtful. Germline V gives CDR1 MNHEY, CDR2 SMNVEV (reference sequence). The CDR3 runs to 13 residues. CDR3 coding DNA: TGTGCCAGCAGTAGTATGGGGCCGTACGAGCAGTACTTC. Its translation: CASSSMGPYEQYF.

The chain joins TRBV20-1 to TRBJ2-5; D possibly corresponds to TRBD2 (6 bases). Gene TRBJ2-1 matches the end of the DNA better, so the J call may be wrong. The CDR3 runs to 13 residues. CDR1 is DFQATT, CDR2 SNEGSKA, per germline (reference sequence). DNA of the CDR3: TGCAGTGTAGTGACGGGAGTATACAATGAGCAGTTCTTC. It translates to CSVVTGVYNEQFF.

CDR3 sequence: CASSSDRTRAETQYF. In DNA form, the CDR3 reads TGTGCCAGCAGTTCGGACCGGACGCGAGCAGAGACCCAGTACTTC. The genes are TRBV12-3 or TRBV12-4 and TRBJ2-5; D unclear. Trimming left V 4 bases short and J 4 bases short, with 16 bases between. CDR3 length equals 15 residues.

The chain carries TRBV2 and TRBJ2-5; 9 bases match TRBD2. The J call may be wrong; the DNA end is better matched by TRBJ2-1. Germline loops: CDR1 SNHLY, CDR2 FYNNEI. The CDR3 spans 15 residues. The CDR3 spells CASSDSLAGFNEQFF. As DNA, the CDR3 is TGTGCCAGCAGTGATTCCCTAGCGGGATTCAATGAGCAGTTCTTC.

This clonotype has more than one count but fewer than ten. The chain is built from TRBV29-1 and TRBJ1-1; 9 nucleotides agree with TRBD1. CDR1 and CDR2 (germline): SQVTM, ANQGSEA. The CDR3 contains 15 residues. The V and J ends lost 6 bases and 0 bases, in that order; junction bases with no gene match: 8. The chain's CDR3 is CSVGQGRIMNTEAFF. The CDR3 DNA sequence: TGCAGCGTAGGACAGGGGAGGATCATGAACACTGAAGCTTTCTTT.

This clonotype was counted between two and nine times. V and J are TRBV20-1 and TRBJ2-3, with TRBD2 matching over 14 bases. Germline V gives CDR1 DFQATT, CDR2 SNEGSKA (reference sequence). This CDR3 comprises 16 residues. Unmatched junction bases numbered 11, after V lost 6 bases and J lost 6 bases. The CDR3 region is CSASPGLAGAVDTQYF. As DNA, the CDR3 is TGCAGTGCGAGTCCGGGACTAGCGGGAGCGGTGGATACGCAGTATTTT.

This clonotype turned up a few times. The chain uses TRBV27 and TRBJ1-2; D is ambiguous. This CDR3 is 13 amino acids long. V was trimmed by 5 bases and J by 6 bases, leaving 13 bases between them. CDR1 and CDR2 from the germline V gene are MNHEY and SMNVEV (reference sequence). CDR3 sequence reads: CASSPWSRDGYTF. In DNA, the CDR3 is TGTGCCAGCAGTCCCTGGTCGCGGGATGGCTACACCTTC.

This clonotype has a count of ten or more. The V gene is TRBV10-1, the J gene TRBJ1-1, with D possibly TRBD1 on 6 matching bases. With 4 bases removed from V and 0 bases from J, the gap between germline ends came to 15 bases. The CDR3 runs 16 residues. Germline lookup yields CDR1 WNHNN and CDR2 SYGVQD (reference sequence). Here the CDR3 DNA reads TGCGCCAGCAGTGTCAAACCGGGACATATGAACACTGAAGCTTTCTTT. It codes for CASSVKPGHMNTEAFF.

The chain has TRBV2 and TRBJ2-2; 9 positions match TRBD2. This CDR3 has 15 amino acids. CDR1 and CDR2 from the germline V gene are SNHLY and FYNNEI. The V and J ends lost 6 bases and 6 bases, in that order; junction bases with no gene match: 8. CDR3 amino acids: CASSRRERGAGELFF. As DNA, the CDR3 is TGTGCCAGCAGCCGGAGGGAGCGGGGGGCCGGGGAGCTGTTTTTT.

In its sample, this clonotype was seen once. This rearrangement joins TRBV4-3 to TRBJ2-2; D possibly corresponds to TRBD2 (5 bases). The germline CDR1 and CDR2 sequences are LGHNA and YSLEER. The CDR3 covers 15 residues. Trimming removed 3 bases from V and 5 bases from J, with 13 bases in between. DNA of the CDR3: TGCGCCAGCAGCCAGTCAAGGCGGGTGACCGGGGAGCTGTTTTTT. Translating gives CASSQSRRVTGELFF.

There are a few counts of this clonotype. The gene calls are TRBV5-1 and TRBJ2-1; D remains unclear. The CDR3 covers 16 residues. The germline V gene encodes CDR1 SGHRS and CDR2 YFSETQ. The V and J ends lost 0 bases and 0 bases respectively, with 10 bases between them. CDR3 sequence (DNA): TGCGCCAGCAGCTTGGACGTGTGGAGCTCCTACAATGAGCAGTTCTTC. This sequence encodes CASSLDVWSSYNEQFF.

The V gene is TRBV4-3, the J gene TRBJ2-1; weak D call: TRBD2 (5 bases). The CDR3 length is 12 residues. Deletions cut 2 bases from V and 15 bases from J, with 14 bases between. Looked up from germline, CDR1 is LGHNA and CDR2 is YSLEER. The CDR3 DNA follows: TGCGCCAGCAGCCAACCCCGGGATGATGGGTTCTTC. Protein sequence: CASSQPRDDGFF.

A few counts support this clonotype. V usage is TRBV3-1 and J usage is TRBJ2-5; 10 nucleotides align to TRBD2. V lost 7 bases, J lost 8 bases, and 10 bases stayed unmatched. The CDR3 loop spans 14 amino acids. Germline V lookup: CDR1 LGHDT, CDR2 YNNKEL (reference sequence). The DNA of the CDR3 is TGTGCCAGCACCCAGCGGGGGGGGATGAACACCCAGTACTTC. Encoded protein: CASTQRGGMNTQYF.

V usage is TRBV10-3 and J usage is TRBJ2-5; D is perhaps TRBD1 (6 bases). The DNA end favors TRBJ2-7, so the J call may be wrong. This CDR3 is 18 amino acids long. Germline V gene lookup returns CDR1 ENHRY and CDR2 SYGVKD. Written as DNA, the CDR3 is TGTGCCATCAGTGCCTACAATTCCGACAGGTACGCCTCCTACGAGCAGTACTTC. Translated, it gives CAISAYNSDRYASYEQYF.

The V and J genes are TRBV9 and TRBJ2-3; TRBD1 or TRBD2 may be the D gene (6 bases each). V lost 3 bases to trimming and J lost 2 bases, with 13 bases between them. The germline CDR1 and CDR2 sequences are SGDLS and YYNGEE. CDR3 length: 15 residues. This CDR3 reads CASSDTGATTDTQYF. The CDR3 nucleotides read TGTGCCAGCAGCGACACGGGGGCAACCACAGATACGCAGTATTTT.

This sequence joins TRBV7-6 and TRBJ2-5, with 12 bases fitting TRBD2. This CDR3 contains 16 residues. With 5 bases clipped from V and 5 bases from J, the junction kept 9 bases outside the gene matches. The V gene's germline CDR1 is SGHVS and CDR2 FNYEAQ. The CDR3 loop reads CASSPGLAGFWETQYF. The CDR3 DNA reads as TGTGCCAGCAGCCCCGGACTAGCGGGATTCTGGGAGACCCAGTACTTC.

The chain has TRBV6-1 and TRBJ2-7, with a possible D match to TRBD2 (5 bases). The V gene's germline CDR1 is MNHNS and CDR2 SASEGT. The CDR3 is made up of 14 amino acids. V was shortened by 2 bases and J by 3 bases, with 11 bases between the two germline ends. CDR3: CASSERIGSYEQYF. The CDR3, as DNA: TGTGCCAGCAGTGAACGCATAGGGAGCTACGAGCAGTACTTC.

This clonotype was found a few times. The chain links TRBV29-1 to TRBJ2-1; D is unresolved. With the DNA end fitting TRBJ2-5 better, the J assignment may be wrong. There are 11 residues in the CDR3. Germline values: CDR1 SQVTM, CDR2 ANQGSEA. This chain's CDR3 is CSVRAGETQYF. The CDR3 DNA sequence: TGCAGCGTAAGGGCCGGAGAGACCCAGTACTTC.

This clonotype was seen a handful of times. The CDR3 loop is CSVGVGATNEKLFF. As DNA, the CDR3 is TGCAGCGTTGGCGTGGGGGCAACTAATGAAAAACTGTTTTTT. The rearrangement uses TRBV29-1 and TRBJ1-4; D is possibly TRBD1 (5 bases). V dropped 4 bases and J dropped 0 bases, with 9 bases sitting between them. The length of the CDR3 is 14 residues. Germline V gene sequence: CDR1 SQVTM, CDR2 ANQGSEA.

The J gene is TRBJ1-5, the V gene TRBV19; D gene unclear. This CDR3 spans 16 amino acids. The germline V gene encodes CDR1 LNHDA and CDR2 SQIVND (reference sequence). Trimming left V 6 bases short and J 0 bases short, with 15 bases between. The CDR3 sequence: CASREGRRASNQPQHF. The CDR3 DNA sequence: TGTGCCAGTAGAGAGGGTCGTAGAGCTAGCAATCAGCCCCAGCATTTT.

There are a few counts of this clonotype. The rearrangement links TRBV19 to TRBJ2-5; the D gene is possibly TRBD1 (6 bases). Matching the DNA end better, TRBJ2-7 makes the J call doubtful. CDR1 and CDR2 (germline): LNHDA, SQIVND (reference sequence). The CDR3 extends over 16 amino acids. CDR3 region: CASSHYRVSPSYEQYF. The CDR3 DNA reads TGTGCCAGTAGTCACTACAGGGTATCCCCCTCCTACGAGCAGTACTTC.

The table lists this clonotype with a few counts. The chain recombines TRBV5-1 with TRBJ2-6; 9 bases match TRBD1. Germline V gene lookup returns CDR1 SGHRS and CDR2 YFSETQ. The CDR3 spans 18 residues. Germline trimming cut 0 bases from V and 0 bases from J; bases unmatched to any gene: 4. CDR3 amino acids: CASSLAGTGTSGANVLTF. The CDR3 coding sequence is TGCGCCAGCAGCTTGGCCGGGACAGGGACCTCTGGGGCCAACGTCCTGACTTTC.

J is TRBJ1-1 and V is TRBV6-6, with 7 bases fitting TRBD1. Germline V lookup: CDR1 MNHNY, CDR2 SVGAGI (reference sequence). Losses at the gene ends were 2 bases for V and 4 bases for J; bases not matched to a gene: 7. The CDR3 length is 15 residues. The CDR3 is CASSYAARGSTEAFF. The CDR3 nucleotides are TGTGCCAGCAGTTACGCGGCCAGGGGGAGCACTGAAGCTTTCTTT.

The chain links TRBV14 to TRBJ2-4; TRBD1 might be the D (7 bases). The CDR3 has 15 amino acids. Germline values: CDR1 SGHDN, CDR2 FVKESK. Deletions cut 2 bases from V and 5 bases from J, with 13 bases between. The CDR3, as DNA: TGTGCCAGCAGCCAACAGGGGGGCTTCCAAAACATTCAGTACTTC. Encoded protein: CASSQQGGFQNIQYF.

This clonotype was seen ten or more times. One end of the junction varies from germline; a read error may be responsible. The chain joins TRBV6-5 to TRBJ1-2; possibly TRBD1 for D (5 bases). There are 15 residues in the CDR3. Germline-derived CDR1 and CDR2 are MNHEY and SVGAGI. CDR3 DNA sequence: TGTGCCAGTAGTTACTGGGGGGACCAAAACTATGGCTACACCTTC. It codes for CASSYWGDQNYGYTF.